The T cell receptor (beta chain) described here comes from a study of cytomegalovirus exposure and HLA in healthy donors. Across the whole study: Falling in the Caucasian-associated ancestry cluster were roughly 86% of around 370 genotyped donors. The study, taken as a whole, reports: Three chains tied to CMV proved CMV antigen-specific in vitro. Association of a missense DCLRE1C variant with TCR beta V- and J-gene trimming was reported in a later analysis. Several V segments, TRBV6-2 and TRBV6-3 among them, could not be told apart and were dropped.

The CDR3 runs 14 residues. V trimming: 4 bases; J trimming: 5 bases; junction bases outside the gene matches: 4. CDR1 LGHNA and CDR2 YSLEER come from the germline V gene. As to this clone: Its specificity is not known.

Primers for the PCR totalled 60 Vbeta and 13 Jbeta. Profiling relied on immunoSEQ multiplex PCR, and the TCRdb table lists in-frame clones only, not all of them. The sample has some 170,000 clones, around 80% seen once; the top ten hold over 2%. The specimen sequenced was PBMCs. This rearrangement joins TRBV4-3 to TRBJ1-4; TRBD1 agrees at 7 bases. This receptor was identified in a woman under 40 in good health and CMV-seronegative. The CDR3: CASSRGTENEKLFF. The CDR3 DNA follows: TGCGCCAGCAGCCGCGGGACAGAAAATGAAAAACTGTTTTTT.